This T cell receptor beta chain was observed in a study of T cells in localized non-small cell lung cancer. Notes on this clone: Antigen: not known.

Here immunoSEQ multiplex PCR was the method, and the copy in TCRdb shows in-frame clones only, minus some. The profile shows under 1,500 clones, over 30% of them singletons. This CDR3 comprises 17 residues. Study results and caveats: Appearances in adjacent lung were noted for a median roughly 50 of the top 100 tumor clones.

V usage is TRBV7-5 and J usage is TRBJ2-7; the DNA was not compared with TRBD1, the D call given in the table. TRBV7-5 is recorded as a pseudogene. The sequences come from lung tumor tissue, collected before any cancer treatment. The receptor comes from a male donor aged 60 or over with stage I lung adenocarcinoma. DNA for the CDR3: TGTGCCAGCAGCTTAGGAGCCGGGACAGGGGTTTCCTACGAGCAGTACTTC. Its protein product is CASSLGAGTGVSYEQYF.